This entry is about one T cell receptor beta chain. As originally analysed: Estimated nucleated cell counts came from reference gene primer amplification. Sequenced by immunoSEQ multiplex PCR; TCRdb stores in-frame clones only, minus some. V and J calls and clone size are those listed in that table; D and trimming were worked out from the DNA. Of about 240,000 clones in the sample, approximately 84% were seen once. This sample stems from a study of blood T cell repertoires in COVID-19. Study-level information: Both acute and convalescent COVID-19 samples were obtained from the United States, Italy and Spain.

V lost 7 bases and J 2 bases, leaving 32 bases between the germline ends. This CDR3 is built from 21 residues. Everyone who took part was roughly 18 to 89 years old, and they came from 24 US areas. Cohort allocation depended upon clinical history that participants reported. Sequenced sample: PBMCs or T cells enriched from blood (not recorded which). The sequence derives from a woman in her 40s with acute COVID-19. V is TRBV23-1 and J is TRBJ1-4; a possible D gene is TRBD1 (5 bases). TRBV23-1 is reported as an ORF; its role is uncertain. The CDR3 sequence: CASTPSPGVLQPSVTNEKLFF. The DNA of the CDR3 is TGCGCCAGCACTCCATCCCCGGGGGTTTTACAGCCTTCGGTGACTAATGAAAAACTGTTTTTT.